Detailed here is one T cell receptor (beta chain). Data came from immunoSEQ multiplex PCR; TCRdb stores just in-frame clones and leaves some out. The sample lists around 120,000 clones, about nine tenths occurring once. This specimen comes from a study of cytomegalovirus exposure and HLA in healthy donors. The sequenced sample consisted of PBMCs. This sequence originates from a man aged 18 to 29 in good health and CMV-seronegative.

CDR3 protein: CASSPLTGNTEAFF. For the CDR3, the DNA is TGTGCCAGCAGCCCCCTGACAGGGAACACTGAAGCTTTCTTT. The chain uses TRBV7-9 and TRBJ1-1, with a tentative D call TRBD1 (6 bases). The CDR3 runs 14 residues. With 5 bases removed from V and 1 base from J, the gap between germline ends came to 11 bases. Germline V gene sequence: CDR1 SEHNR, CDR2 FQNEAQ (reference sequence). Variable domain in full (rest from reference TRBV7-9 and TRBJ1-1): DTGVSQNPRHKITKRGQNVTFRCDPISEHNRLYWYRQTLGQGPEFLTYFQNEAQLEKSRLLSDRFSAERPKGSFSTLEIQRTEQGDSAMYLCASSPLTGNTEAFFGQGTRLTVV.